The clone carrying this T cell receptor beta chain appeared many times. The antigen remains undetermined. The data originate from a study of metastatic and nonmetastatic thyroid tumors. Study context: The comparison covered peripheral blood and tumor or nodule tissue in malignant and benign thyroid patients. Findings of the study overall: Across blood and tumor, TCR beta diversity in malignant thyroid tumors was reportedly significantly higher than in benign nodules.

Per the study methods: CDR3 was compared across clinicopathological groups, and the resulting differences were used to build a distant-metastasis classifier for papillary thyroid cancer. TCRdb re-analyzed the PCR reads through MiXCR. For this entry, the V and J calls and clone size follow TCRdb and not the study's own pipeline. The top ten clones hold 25% to 30% of a sample with 21,000 or so clones, 15% to 20% of them seen once. The germline V gene has CDR1 MNHEY and CDR2 SVGAGI. With 3 bases clipped from V and 1 base from J, the junction kept 1 base outside the gene matches. CDR3 length equals 14 residues. There were no patients who had received any treatment before thyroid surgery.

The source of this sequence is a female donor with papillary thyroid cancer or a benign thyroid nodule (not recorded which). Some clones in this sample may be carry-over from other donors' samples. The V call is TRBV6-5, the J call TRBJ2-7; 9 bases are a match to TRBD2. The material sequenced was blood. The CDR3 DNA follows: TGTGCCAGCAGTTATCTAGCGGGGTCCTACGAGCAGTACTTC. The encoded protein is CASSYLAGSYEQYF.